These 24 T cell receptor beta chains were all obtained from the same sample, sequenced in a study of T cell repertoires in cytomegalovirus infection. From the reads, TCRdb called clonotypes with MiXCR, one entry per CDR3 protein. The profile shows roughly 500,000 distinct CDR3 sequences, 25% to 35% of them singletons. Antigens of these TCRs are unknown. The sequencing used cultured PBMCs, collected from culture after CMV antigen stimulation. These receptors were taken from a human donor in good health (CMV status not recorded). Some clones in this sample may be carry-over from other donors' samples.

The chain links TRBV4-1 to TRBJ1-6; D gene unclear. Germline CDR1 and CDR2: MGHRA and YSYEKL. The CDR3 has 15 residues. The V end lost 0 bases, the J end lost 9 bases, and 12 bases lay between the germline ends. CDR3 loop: CASSQEGLEISPLHF. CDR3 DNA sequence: TGCGCCAGCAGCCAAGAAGGGTTGGAAATTTCACCCCTCCACTTT.

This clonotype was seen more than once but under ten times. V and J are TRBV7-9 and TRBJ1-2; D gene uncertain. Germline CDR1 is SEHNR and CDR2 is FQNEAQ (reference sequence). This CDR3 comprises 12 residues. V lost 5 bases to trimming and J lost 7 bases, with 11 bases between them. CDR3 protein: CASSQGSGGYTF. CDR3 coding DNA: TGTGCCAGCAGCCAAGGGTCCGGTGGCTACACCTTC. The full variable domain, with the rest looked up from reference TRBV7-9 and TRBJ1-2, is DTGVSQNPRHKITKRGQNVTFRCDPISEHNRLYWYRQTLGQGPEFLTYFQNEAQLEKSRLLSDRFSAERPKGSFSTLEIQRTEQGDSAMYLCASSQGSGGYTFGSGTRLTVV.

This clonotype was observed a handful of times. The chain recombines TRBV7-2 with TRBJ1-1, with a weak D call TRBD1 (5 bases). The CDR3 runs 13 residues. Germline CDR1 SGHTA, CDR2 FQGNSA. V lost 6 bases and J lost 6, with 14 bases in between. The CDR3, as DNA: TGTGCCAGCAGTCTAAATTGGGGGTCTGAAGCTTTCTTT. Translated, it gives CASSLNWGSEAFF.

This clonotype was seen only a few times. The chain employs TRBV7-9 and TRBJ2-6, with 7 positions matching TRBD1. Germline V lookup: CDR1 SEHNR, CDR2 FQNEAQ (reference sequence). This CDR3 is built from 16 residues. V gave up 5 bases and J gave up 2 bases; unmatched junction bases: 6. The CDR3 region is CASSRQGGTGANVLTF. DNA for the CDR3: TGTGCCAGCAGCCGACAGGGCGGCACTGGGGCCAACGTCCTGACTTTC.

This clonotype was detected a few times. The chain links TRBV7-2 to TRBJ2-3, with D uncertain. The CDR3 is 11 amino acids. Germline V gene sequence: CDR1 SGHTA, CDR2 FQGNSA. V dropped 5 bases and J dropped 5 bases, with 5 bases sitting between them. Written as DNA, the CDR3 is TGTGCCAGCAGCATGGTAGATACGCAGTATTTT. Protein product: CASSMVDTQYF.

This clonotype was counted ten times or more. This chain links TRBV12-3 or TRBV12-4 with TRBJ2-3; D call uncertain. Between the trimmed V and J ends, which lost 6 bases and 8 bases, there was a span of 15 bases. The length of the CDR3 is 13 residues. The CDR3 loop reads CASRPRDVGTQYF. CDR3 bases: TGTGCCAGCAGACCCCGTGATGTCGGTACGCAGTATTTT.

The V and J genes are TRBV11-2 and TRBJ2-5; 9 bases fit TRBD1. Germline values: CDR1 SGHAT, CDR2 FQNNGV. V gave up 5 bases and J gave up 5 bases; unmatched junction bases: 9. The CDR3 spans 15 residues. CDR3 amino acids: CASSPDRGIGETQYF. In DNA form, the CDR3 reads TGTGCCAGCAGCCCTGACAGGGGGATCGGGGAGACCCAGTACTTC. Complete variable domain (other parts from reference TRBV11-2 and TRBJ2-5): EAGVAQSPRYKIIEKRQSVAFWCNPISGHATLYWYQQILGQGPKLLIQFQNNGVVDDSQLPKDRFSAERLKGVDSTLKIQPAKLEDSAVYLCASSPDRGIGETQYFGPGTRLLVL.

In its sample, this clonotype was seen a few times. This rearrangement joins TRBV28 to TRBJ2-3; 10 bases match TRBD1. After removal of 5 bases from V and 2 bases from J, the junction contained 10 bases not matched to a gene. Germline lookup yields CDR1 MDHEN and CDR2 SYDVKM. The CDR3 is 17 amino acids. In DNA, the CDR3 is TGTGCCAGCAGTCCTGGGGGGACAGGGGCAACCACAGATACGCAGTATTTT. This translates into CASSPGGTGATTDTQYF.

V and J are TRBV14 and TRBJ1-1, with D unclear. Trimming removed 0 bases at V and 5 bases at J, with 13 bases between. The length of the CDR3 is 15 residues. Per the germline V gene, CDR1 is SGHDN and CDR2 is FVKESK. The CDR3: CASSQDPGSTTEAFF. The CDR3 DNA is TGTGCCAGCAGCCAAGATCCGGGATCGACTACTGAAGCTTTCTTT.

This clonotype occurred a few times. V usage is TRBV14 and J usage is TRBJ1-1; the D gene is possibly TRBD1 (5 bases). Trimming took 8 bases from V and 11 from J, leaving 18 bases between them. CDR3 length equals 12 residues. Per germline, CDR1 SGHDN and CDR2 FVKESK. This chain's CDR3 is CASSLQAGAAFF. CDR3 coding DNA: TGTGCCAGCTCATTACAAGCCGGGGCGGCTTTCTTT.

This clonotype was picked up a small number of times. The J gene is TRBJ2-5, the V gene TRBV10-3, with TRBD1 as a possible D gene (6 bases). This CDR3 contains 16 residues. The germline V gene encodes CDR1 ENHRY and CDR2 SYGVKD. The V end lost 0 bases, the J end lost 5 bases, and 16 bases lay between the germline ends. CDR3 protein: CAISESRQARGETQYF. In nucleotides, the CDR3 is TGTGCCATCAGTGAGTCTAGACAGGCGCGCGGGGAGACCCAGTACTTC.

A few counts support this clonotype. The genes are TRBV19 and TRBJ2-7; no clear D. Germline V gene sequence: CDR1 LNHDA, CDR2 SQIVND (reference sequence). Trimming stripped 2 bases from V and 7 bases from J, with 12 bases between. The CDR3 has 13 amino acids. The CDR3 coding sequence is TGTGCCAGTAGTATAAATCGGATAGGGGAGCAGTACTTC. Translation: CASSINRIGEQYF.

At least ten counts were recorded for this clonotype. The CDR3 region has the DNA TGTGCCAGCAGAAGCATAGCGGCTACCTCCTACAATGAGCAGTTCTTC. Encoded protein: CASRSIAATSYNEQFF. The rearrangement joins TRBV7-2 to TRBJ2-1, with D possibly matching TRBD2 (6 bases). This CDR3 region has 16 residues. The V gene lost 6 bases and the J gene lost 0 bases, with 15 bases spanning the gap. Germline CDR1 and CDR2: SGHTA and FQGNSA.

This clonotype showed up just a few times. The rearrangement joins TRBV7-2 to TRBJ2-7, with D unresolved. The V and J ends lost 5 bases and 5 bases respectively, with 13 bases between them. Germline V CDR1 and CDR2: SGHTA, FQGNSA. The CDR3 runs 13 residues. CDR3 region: CASSRLKNHEQYF. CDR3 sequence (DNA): TGTGCCAGCAGCCGCCTTAAGAACCACGAGCAGTACTTC.

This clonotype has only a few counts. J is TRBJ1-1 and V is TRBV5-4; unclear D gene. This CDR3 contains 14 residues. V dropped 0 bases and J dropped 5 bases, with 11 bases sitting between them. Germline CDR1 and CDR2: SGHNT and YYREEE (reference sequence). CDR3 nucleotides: TGTGCCAGCAGCTTGGTCGGCCCCATGACTGAAGCTTTCTTT. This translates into CASSLVGPMTEAFF. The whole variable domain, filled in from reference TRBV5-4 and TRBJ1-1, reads ETGVTQSPTHLIKTRGQQVTLRCSSQSGHNTVSWYQQALGQGPQFIFQYYREEENGRGNFPPRFSGLQFPNYSSELNVNALELDDSALYLCASSLVGPMTEAFFGQGTRLTVV.

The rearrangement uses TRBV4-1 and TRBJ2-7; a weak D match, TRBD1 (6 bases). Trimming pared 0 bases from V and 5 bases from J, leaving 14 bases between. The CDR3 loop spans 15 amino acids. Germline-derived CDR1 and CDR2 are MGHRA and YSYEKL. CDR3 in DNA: TGCGCCAGCAGCCAAGAAGGGGCCGGGACACACGAGCAGTACTTC. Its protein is CASSQEGAGTHEQYF.

The CDR3 nucleotides are TGTGCCAGCAGGCCCGGACCCTGGGGCTATGGCTACACCTTC. It translates to CASRPGPWGYGYTF. J is TRBJ1-2 and V is TRBV12-3 or TRBV12-4; D is ambiguous. V gave up 6 bases and J gave up 4 bases, with 15 bases separating them. The CDR3 runs to 14 residues.

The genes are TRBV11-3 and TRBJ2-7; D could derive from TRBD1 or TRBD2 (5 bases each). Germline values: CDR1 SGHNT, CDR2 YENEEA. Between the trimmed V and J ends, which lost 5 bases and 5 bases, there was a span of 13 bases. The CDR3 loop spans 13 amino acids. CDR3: CASSPEGNNEQYF. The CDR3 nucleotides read TGTGCCAGCAGCCCCGAGGGGAACAACGAGCAGTACTTC.

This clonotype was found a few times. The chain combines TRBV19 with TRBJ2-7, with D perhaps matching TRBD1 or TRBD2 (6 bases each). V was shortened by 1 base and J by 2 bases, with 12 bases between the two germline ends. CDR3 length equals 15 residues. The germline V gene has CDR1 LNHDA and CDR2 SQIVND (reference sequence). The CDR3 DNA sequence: TGTGCCAGTAGTATAGTGGGGGGCGCAGCCTACGAGCAGTACTTC. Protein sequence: CASSIVGGAAYEQYF.

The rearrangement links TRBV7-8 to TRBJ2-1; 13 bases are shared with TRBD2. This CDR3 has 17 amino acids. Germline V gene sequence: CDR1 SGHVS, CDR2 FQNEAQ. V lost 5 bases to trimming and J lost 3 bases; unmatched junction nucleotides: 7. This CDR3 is CASSPQGLAGYYNEQFF. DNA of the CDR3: TGTGCCAGCAGCCCACAGGGACTAGCGGGGTACTACAATGAGCAGTTCTTC.

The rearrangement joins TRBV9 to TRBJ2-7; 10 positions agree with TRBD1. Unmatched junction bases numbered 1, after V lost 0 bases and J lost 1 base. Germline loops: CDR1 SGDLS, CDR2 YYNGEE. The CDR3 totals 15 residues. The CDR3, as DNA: TGTGCCAGCAGCGTAGGGGACAGGGGATCCTACGAGCAGTACTTC. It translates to CASSVGDRGSYEQYF.

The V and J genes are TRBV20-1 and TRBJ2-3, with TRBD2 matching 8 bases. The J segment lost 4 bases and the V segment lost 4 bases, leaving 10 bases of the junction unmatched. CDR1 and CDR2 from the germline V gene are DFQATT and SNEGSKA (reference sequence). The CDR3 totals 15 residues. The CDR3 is CSAIIDRRGADTQYF. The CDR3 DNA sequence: TGCAGTGCTATTATAGACAGGCGGGGGGCAGATACGCAGTATTTT.

CDR3 amino acids: CASSVGDNSPLHF. The CDR3 DNA is TGTGCCAGCAGTGTGGGGGATAATTCACCCCTCCACTTT. The rearrangement links TRBV6-4 to TRBJ1-6, with a possible D match to TRBD1 (5 bases). V lost 4 bases, J lost 5 bases, and 6 bases lay in between. The CDR3 length is 13 residues. Germline V gives CDR1 MRHNA, CDR2 SNTAGT.

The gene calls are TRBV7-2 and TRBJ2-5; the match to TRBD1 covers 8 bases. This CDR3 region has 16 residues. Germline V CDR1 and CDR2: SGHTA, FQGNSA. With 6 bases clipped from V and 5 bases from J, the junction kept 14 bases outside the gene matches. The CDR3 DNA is TGTGCCAGCAGTCTAACCCCAGGGGGCCGGTGGGAGACCCAGTACTTC. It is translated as CASSLTPGGRWETQYF.